This TCR beta chain was retrieved from a study of post-analysis software for immune sequencing data. Study-wide background: The courses of disease that were included comprised relapsing-remitting, secondary progressive and progressive-relapsing multiple sclerosis. Study-wide results and caveats: Clustering by F measure revealed strong co-clustering among samples prepared together in one batch. Significantly lower normalized Chao1 diversity was found in patients with multiple sclerosis relative to controls. Relative to controls, patients had several TRBV segments at higher frequency, with TRBV5-6, TRBV5-1 and TRBV20-1 among these.

Prepared TCR beta cDNA libraries contained unique molecular identifiers. TCRdb reprocessed the PCR reads with MiXCR, giving one entry per CDR3 protein. The profile shows 350,000 to 500,000 distinct CDR3 sequences, more than 30% of them singletons. Trimming cost V 2 bases and J 1 base, with 21 bases left between them. This CDR3 has 18 amino acids. The germline V gene has CDR1 DFQATT and CDR2 SNEGSKA (reference sequence). This clonotype was found a few times. What it binds is unknown. The chain combines TRBV20-1 with TRBJ1-5, with D unclear. What was sequenced was blood. This TCR came from a girl between 2 and 10 years old with multiple sclerosis. CDR3 in amino acids: CSARCERGPLGSNQPQHF. As DNA, the CDR3 is TGCAGTGCTAGATGCGAGAGAGGTCCCCTCGGGAGCAATCAGCCCCAGCATTTT.